This entry lists 32 T cell receptor beta chains sequenced from one sample in a study of shared clonotypes between healthy human individuals. Selected positively for CCR7 and CD45RO-negative, naive CD8 cells excluded terminally differentiated effector memory CD45RA+ cells. This table comes from immunoSEQ multiplex PCR, and its TCRdb copy is limited to in-frame clones, with some not included. The sample has 2 million or so clones, just under 95% seen once. Sequencing input: naive CD8+ T cells sorted from blood. The receptors shown here come from a man aged 18 to 29 in good health.

V is TRBV6-6 and J is TRBJ2-1; D remains ambiguous. Trimming left V 5 bases short and J 6 bases short, with 8 bases between. CDR3 length equals 12 residues. Germline CDR1 and CDR2: MNHNY and SVGAGI (reference sequence). The CDR3 sequence: CASSRTGNEQFF. CDR3 coding DNA: TGTGCCAGCAGTCGGACGGGCAATGAGCAGTTCTTC.

This chain joins TRBV28 and TRBJ1-3; 10 positions agree with TRBD1. With V trimmed by 6 bases and J by 4 bases, 9 bases remained unmatched. Germline lookup yields CDR1 MDHEN and CDR2 SYDVKM. The CDR3 contains 16 residues. CDR3 DNA: TGTGCCAGCAGAGGGACAGGGGAATTTAGGGGAAACACCATATATTTT. Translated, it gives CASRGTGEFRGNTIYF.

The CDR3 DNA sequence: TGTGCCAGCAGCTTGGGAAGCGTACCCTACAATGAGCAGTTCTTC. Encoded protein: CASSLGSVPYNEQFF. The rearrangement links TRBV5-4 to TRBJ2-1; D is uncertain. V was trimmed by 0 bases and J by 2 bases, leaving 9 bases between them. Germline V lookup: CDR1 SGHNT, CDR2 YYREEE (reference sequence). The CDR3 extends over 15 amino acids.

Comments on this clone: The same CDR3 arises from other DNA sequences in this sample as well. CDR3: CASSSGTGGSYEQYF. CDR3 nucleotides: TGTGCCAGCAGTTCGGGGACAGGGGGATCCTACGAGCAGTACTTC. The chain couples TRBV27 to TRBJ2-7; 11 nucleotides match TRBD1. The CDR3 length is 15 residues. From germline, CDR1 is MNHEY and CDR2 SMNVEV (reference sequence). V lost 4 bases to trimming and J lost 1 base; unmatched junction nucleotides: 3.

This clone showed up just once. The chain links TRBV5-5 to TRBJ2-7; possible D gene TRBD2, 5 bases. Between the trimmed V and J ends, which lost 0 bases and 6 bases, there was a span of 13 bases. The CDR3 totals 14 residues. Per germline, CDR1 SGHKS and CDR2 YYEKEE (reference sequence). CDR3 region: CASSLVRRWGEQYF. CDR3 coding DNA: TGTGCCAGCAGCTTGGTTAGGAGGTGGGGCGAGCAGTACTTC.

The CDR3 sequence is CASSEGSRAFF. The CDR3, as DNA: TGCGCCAGCAGTGAGGGTTCCCGCGCTTTCTTT. The J gene is TRBJ1-1, the V gene TRBV10-1; D not resolved. V lost 2 bases and J lost 11, with 9 bases in between. Per the germline V gene, CDR1 is WNHNN and CDR2 is SYGVQD (reference sequence). CDR3 length: 11 residues.

This chain connects TRBV25-1 to TRBJ1-4, with a possible D match to TRBD1 (6 bases). The CDR3 is 16 residues long. V lost 0 bases and J lost 6, with 14 bases in between. The germline V gene encodes CDR1 MGHDK and CDR2 SYGVNS. This chain's CDR3 is CASSEYPHRVDEKLFF. For the CDR3, the DNA is TGTGCCAGCAGTGAATATCCCCACAGGGTGGATGAAAAACTGTTTTTT.

V and J are TRBV13 and TRBJ2-7; D is possibly TRBD2 (6 bases). Germline V gene data show CDR1 as PRHDT and CDR2 as FYEKMQ (reference sequence). The CDR3 runs to 13 residues. Trimming took off 0 bases at V and 6 bases at J, with 9 bases between the two ends. CDR3: CASSLGAGSEQYF. CDR3 coding DNA: TGTGCCAGCAGCTTAGGAGCGGGCTCCGAGCAGTACTTC.

This clone has only one observation. The chain links TRBV10-1 to TRBJ2-2; D remains unclear. Germline V gives CDR1 WNHNN, CDR2 SYGVQD (reference sequence). Trimming took 3 bases from V and 7 from J, leaving 15 bases between them. The CDR3 has 15 amino acids. CDR3 protein: CASSENWGVGGELFF. The CDR3 DNA reads as TGCGCCAGCAGTGAAAATTGGGGTGTCGGCGGGGAGCTGTTTTTT.

The chain joins TRBV7-9 to TRBJ2-1, with 13 bases that match TRBD2. V was pared by 2 bases and J by 7 bases, with 2 bases of the junction left unmatched. Per germline, CDR1 SEHNR and CDR2 FQNEAQ (reference sequence). This CDR3 contains 15 residues. This chain's CDR3 is CASSLTTSGGNEQFF. The CDR3 nucleotides are TGTGCCAGCAGCTTAACGACTAGCGGGGGGAATGAGCAGTTCTTC.

The chain couples TRBV4-1 to TRBJ2-7; D tentatively reads TRBD1 or TRBD2 (5 bases each). This CDR3 is 15 amino acids long. The germline V and J ends were trimmed by 0 bases and 2 bases, with 11 bases remaining between them. Germline V gene sequence: CDR1 MGHRA, CDR2 YSYEKL. Here the CDR3 reads CASSQDTGPPYEQYF. The CDR3 bases are TGCGCCAGCAGCCAAGACACGGGACCCCCCTACGAGCAGTACTTC.

The chain couples TRBV5-1 to TRBJ2-7; D might be TRBD2 (5 bases). Germline loops: CDR1 SGHRS, CDR2 YFSETQ. Trimming removed 4 bases at V and 5 bases at J, with 10 bases between. The CDR3 sequence is 12 residues long. This CDR3 reads CASSLHSDEQYF. CDR3 sequence (DNA): TGCGCCAGCAGCCTTCATAGCGACGAGCAGTACTTC.

With respect to this clone: Other nucleotide sequences from this sample produce the same CDR3. The V and J genes are TRBV5-8 and TRBJ2-7; the D is unclear. The V and J ends lost 4 bases and 0 bases respectively, with 5 bases between them. CDR3 length: 12 residues. Germline CDR1 reads SGHTS; CDR2 reads YDEGEE. CDR3 sequence: CASSQSSYEQYF. The CDR3 DNA reads as TGTGCCAGCAGCCAAAGCTCCTACGAGCAGTACTTC.

This clone was observed a handful of times. The J gene is TRBJ2-7, the V gene TRBV25-1; D might be TRBD2 (6 bases). The V end was cut by 2 bases, the J end by 2 bases, with 10 bases between. In germline, CDR1 is MGHDK, CDR2 SYGVNS. This CDR3 region has 14 residues. Written as DNA, the CDR3 is TGTGCCAGCAGTGAAGTGGGGGAGGCCTACGAGCAGTACTTC. Translating it yields CASSEVGEAYEQYF.

The rearrangement links TRBV9 to TRBJ1-2; D uncertain. The CDR3 contains 15 residues. Germline V gene lookup returns CDR1 SGDLS and CDR2 YYNGEE. V was clipped by 0 bases and J by 7 bases, with 16 bases between them. The CDR3 nucleotides are TGTGCCAGCAGCGTAGACACGAATTATTCCTTTGGCTACACCTTC. Amino acid sequence: CASSVDTNYSFGYTF.

V usage is TRBV6-6 and J usage is TRBJ2-7; no clear D gene. The CDR3 covers 12 residues. Germline V gene sequence: CDR1 MNHNY, CDR2 SVGAGI (reference sequence). V was clipped by 5 bases and J by 5 bases, with 10 bases between them. The CDR3: CASSAVVDEQYF. Written as DNA, the CDR3 is TGTGCCAGCAGTGCCGTTGTGGACGAGCAGTACTTC.

This clone was recorded only once. A junction end diverges from the germline sequence, so it may reflect a read error. This rearrangement joins TRBV5-6 to TRBJ1-1; the D is unclear. CDR1 and CDR2 (germline): SGHDT, YYEEEE. The CDR3 has 12 residues. Here the CDR3 reads CASGLSLGEAFF. DNA of the CDR3: TGTGCCAGCGGCTTGTCCCTGGGTGAAGCTTTCTTT. Variable domain in full (rest from reference TRBV5-6 and TRBJ1-1): DAGVTQSPTHLIKTRGQQVTLRCSPKSGHDTVSWYQQALGQGPQFIFQYYEEEERQRGNFPDRFSGHQFPNYSSELNVNALLLGDSALYLCASGLSLGEAFFGQGTRLTVV.

The chain links TRBV27 to TRBJ2-7; no firm D call. This CDR3 has 14 amino acids. V shed 2 bases and J shed 1 base, with 9 bases lying between them. CDR1 is MNHEY and CDR2 is SMNVEV in the germline V gene (reference sequence). The CDR3 protein is CASSLQEGSYEQYF. DNA of the CDR3: TGTGCCAGCAGTTTACAGGAAGGTTCCTACGAGCAGTACTTC.

This rearrangement joins TRBV7-9 to TRBJ1-2; no clear D gene. Trimming removed 4 bases from V and 6 bases from J, with 12 bases in between. Germline values: CDR1 SEHNR, CDR2 FQNEAQ (reference sequence). The CDR3 is 13 residues long. The chain's CDR3 is CASSSPNLHGYTF. The CDR3 DNA sequence: TGTGCCAGCAGCTCCCCCAATCTCCATGGCTACACCTTC.

The chain combines TRBV2 with TRBJ2-1, with 10 positions matching TRBD2. After removal of 2 bases from V and 8 bases from J, the junction contained 9 bases not matched to a gene. CDR1 is SNHLY, CDR2 FYNNEI, per germline. CDR3 length: 16 amino acids. DNA for the CDR3: TGTGCCAGCAGTGAAATGGCTAGCGGGAGTCGGGATGAGCAGTTCTTC. Translated, it gives CASSEMASGSRDEQFF.

The V gene is TRBV5-6, the J gene TRBJ1-5; no firm D call. Per germline, CDR1 SGHDT and CDR2 YYEEEE. Trimming took off 0 bases at V and 3 bases at J, with 10 bases between the two ends. The CDR3 runs to 15 residues. The DNA for the CDR3 is TGTGCCAGCAGCTTGGCAAGCCACGCCAATCAGCCCCAGCATTTT. Translation gives CASSLASHANQPQHF. The entire variable domain, with the rest obtained from reference TRBV5-6 and TRBJ1-5, is as follows: DAGVTQSPTHLIKTRGQQVTLRCSPKSGHDTVSWYQQALGQGPQFIFQYYEEEERQRGNFPDRFSGHQFPNYSSELNVNALLLGDSALYLCASSLASHANQPQHFGDGTRLSIL.

This clone was observed once. The rearrangement uses TRBV30 and TRBJ2-7, with D possibly TRBD2 on 5 matching bases. Germline V CDR1 and CDR2: GTSNPN, SVGIG (reference sequence). CDR3 size: 12 residues. The V end was cut by 4 bases, the J end by 3 bases, with 10 bases between. For the CDR3, the DNA is TGTGCCTGGAAAGCGGTAGACTACGAGCAGTACTTC. This translates into CAWKAVDYEQYF. The entire variable domain, with the rest obtained from reference TRBV30 and TRBJ2-7, is as follows: SQTIHQWPATLVQPVGSPLSLECTVEGTSNPNLYWYRQAAGRGLQLLFYSVGIGQISSEVPQNLSASRPQDRQFILSSKKLLLSDSGFYLCAWKAVDYEQYFGPGTRLTVT.

The chain recombines TRBV7-9 with TRBJ1-1; 10 bases match TRBD1. CDR1 is SEHNR and CDR2 is FQNEAQ in the germline V gene (reference sequence). V shed 4 bases, J shed 4 bases, and the junction held 9 bases outside the gene matches. The CDR3 has 16 amino acids. CDR3 residues: CASSSRDRGEGTEAFF. The CDR3 DNA reads as TGTGCCAGCAGCTCCCGGGACAGGGGCGAAGGCACTGAAGCTTTCTTT.

The chain links TRBV27 to TRBJ1-6; D gene ambiguous. The germline gives CDR1 MNHEY, CDR2 SMNVEV (reference sequence). The V and J ends lost 3 bases and 7 bases respectively, with 13 bases between them. This CDR3 has 15 amino acids. The CDR3 reads CASSFGPQENSPLHF. In nucleotides, the CDR3 is TGTGCCAGCAGTTTCGGGCCCCAGGAAAATTCACCCCTCCACTTT.

V gene TRBV27 combines with J gene TRBJ2-7; D call uncertain. Germline assignment: CDR1 MNHEY and CDR2 SMNVEV (reference sequence). V was pared by 5 bases and J by 5 bases, with 16 bases between. This CDR3 is 14 amino acids long. CDR3 in DNA: TGTGCCAGCAGTGCGACATCAATAATCGACGAGCAGTACTTC. It codes for CASSATSIIDEQYF.

The V call is TRBV10-2, the J call TRBJ2-7; a possible D gene is TRBD1 (5 bases). The CDR3 is made up of 11 amino acids. Germline assignment: CDR1 WSHSY and CDR2 SAAADI. V dropped 6 bases and J dropped 9 bases, with 12 bases sitting between them. The DNA of the CDR3 is TGCGCCAGCAGCGAGACCGACAGGCAGTACTTC. Its protein is CASSETDRQYF.

A remark on this clone: Different DNA sequences within this sample yield the same CDR3. The chain has TRBV11-2 and TRBJ1-1; no firm D call. V lost 3 bases, J lost 4 bases, and 9 bases lay in between. This CDR3 has 13 residues. CDR1 SGHAT and CDR2 FQNNGV come from the germline V gene. The CDR3 reads CASSFGGGTEAFF. The DNA for the CDR3 is TGTGCCAGCAGCTTCGGAGGTGGCACTGAAGCTTTCTTT.

The sample holds one count of this clone. At the DNA level, this CDR3 is encoded by other sequences in the same sample as well. The chain combines TRBV7-9 with TRBJ1-1; no firm D call. The germline gives CDR1 SEHNR, CDR2 FQNEAQ (reference sequence). V was cut by 5 bases and J by 2 bases, with 6 bases left in between. The CDR3 is 12 residues long. The CDR3 protein is CASSRENTEAFF. The CDR3 nucleotides are TGTGCCAGCAGCCGAGAAAACACTGAAGCTTTCTTT.

The chain couples TRBV5-5 to TRBJ2-7, with a weak D call TRBD1 (5 bases). The CDR3 sequence is 13 residues long. V lost 3 bases and J 3 bases, leaving 10 bases between the germline ends. The V gene's germline CDR1 is SGHKS and CDR2 YYEKEE (reference sequence). CDR3 region: CASSSTAIYEQYF. The CDR3 DNA reads as TGTGCCAGCAGCTCGACAGCCATCTACGAGCAGTACTTC.

CDR3 sequence (DNA): TGTGCCAGCAGTTACTCAGGGACAGGGTTTAATGAGCAGTTCTTC. Residues: CASSYSGTGFNEQFF. This chain links TRBV6-6 with TRBJ2-1, with 9 bases matching TRBD1. Germline CDR1 and CDR2: MNHNY and SVGAGI (reference sequence). V gave up 0 bases and J gave up 7 bases; unmatched junction bases: 4. CDR3 size: 15 residues.

This rearrangement joins TRBV5-6 to TRBJ1-5; 9 bases map to TRBD1. Trimming at V came to 5 bases and at J to 5 bases, leaving 2 bases not matched to a gene. This CDR3 comprises 13 residues. Germline-derived CDR1 and CDR2 are SGHDT and YYEEEE. This chain's CDR3 is CASSRTGDQPQHF. CDR3 coding DNA: TGTGCCAGCAGTCGGACAGGGGATCAGCCCCAGCATTTT.

The V call is TRBV10-3, the J call TRBJ2-1, with D possibly being TRBD2 (5 bases). Trimming left V 9 bases short and J 9 bases short, with 15 bases between. CDR3 size: 12 residues. Germline CDR1 reads ENHRY; CDR2 reads SYGVKD. Written as DNA, the CDR3 is TGTGCCATTCCGGGGTCGGGTGTTGAGCAGTTCTTC. Encoded protein: CAIPGSGVEQFF.